A single sample gave rise to the 3 T cell receptor beta chains below, sequenced in a study of T cell repertoires in cytomegalovirus infection. TCRdb redid the calling of the reads with MiXCR, one entry per CDR3 protein. The sample includes more than 500,000 distinct CDR3 sequences, about 15% of them seen just once. The specimen sequenced was CD8+ T cells from PBMCs. Source of these receptors: a human donor in good health (CMV status not recorded). Some clones in this sample may be carry-over from other donors' samples.

The chain is built from TRBV20-1 and TRBJ2-1; D remains unclear. There are 15 residues in the CDR3. Trimming pared 6 bases from V and 7 bases from J, leaving 22 bases between. CDR1 and CDR2 (germline): DFQATT, SNEGSKA (reference sequence). The CDR3 DNA reads as TGCAGTGCCCCTGTGAAAGGACCCTTAGGGAATGAGCAGTTCTTC. This translates into CSAPVKGPLGNEQFF.

This clonotype has more than one count but fewer than ten. V usage is TRBV6-1 and J usage is TRBJ1-1; tentatively, D is TRBD1 (5 bases). The V end lost 3 bases, the J end lost 3 bases, and 11 bases lay between the germline ends. The germline V gene encodes CDR1 MNHNS and CDR2 SASEGT. The CDR3 consists of 14 residues. The CDR3 sequence is CASSDRDAYTEAFF. Here the CDR3 DNA reads TGTGCCAGCAGTGACCGGGACGCGTACACTGAAGCTTTCTTT.

The sample holds a few counts of this clonotype. The chain employs TRBV6-2 or TRBV6-3 and TRBJ2-7; 7 bases match TRBD1. V was pared by 6 bases and J by 3 bases, with 5 bases of the junction left unmatched. This CDR3 spans 13 amino acids. Germline V lookup: CDR1 MNHEY, CDR2 SVGEGT. Written as DNA, the CDR3 is TGTGCCAGCAGGTTCGGACAGGTCTACGAGCAGTACTTC. Its translation is CASRFGQVYEQYF.